Presented here are 21 T cell receptor beta chains from one specimen sequenced in a study of CD8+CD57+ T cells in acquired aplastic anemia. CDR3 and TCR beta VDJ profiling relied on genomic DNA as the template. TCRdb re-derived calls from the reads in MiXCR, one entry per CDR3 protein. The sample lists about 71,000 distinct CDR3 sequences; 54% were seen once. Sequencing was performed on sorted CD4+, CD8+, or CD8+CD57+ T cells (not recorded which) from PBMCs. The origin of the receptors is a human donor in good health, serving as a control.

Many counts were recorded for this clonotype. The chain combines TRBV12-3 or TRBV12-4 with TRBJ1-1, with 7 bases that match TRBD1. J lost 4 bases, V lost 5 bases, and 7 bases had no gene match. The CDR3 is made up of 14 amino acids. The CDR3 reads CASSQTGLSTEAFF. CDR3 DNA sequence: TGTGCCAGCAGTCAGACAGGGCTGAGCACTGAAGCTTTCTTT.

There are many counts of this clonotype. This rearrangement joins TRBV4-2 to TRBJ1-3; D uncertain. Trimming left V 1 base short and J 3 bases short, with 7 bases between. Germline lookup yields CDR1 LGHNA and CDR2 YNFKEQ. The CDR3 has 14 residues. The CDR3, as DNA: TGTGCCAGCAGCCAAGGGCCAGATGGAAACACCATATATTTT. This translates into CASSQGPDGNTIYF.

The chain links TRBV2 to TRBJ2-7; 10 nucleotides line up with TRBD1. Germline-derived CDR1 and CDR2 are SNHLY and FYNNEI. V shed 6 bases, J shed 2 bases, and the junction held 7 bases outside the gene matches. The CDR3 consists of 15 residues. CDR3 region: CASRKGQGGPYEQYF. CDR3 in DNA: TGTGCCAGCAGGAAAGGACAGGGGGGACCCTACGAGCAGTACTTC.

This clonotype has ten or more counts. V usage is TRBV20-1 and J usage is TRBJ2-7, with 13 nucleotides matching TRBD2. The CDR3 is 16 amino acids. CDR1 DFQATT and CDR2 SNEGSKA come from the germline V gene (reference sequence). The V segment lost 0 bases and the J segment 1 base; nucleotides outside the gene matches: 3. In DNA, the CDR3 is TGCAGTGCTAGAGATCGGACTAGCGGGAGTTCCTACGAGCAGTACTTC. It codes for CSARDRTSGSSYEQYF.

V is TRBV19 and J is TRBJ1-1; D gene unclear. Germline CDR1 is LNHDA and CDR2 is SQIVND (reference sequence). Deletions cut 9 bases from V and 4 bases from J, with 12 bases between. This CDR3 has 12 amino acids. The CDR3 DNA follows: TGTGCCAGCAGGAGAGGAGGCACTGAAGCTTTCTTT. Protein product: CASRRGGTEAFF.

A remark on this clonotype: The junction shows a germline mismatch at one end, possibly a read error. The rearrangement joins TRBV15 to TRBJ2-7, with D perhaps TRBD2 (5 bases). The germline CDR1 and CDR2 sequences are LNHNV and YYDKDF (reference sequence). The length of the CDR3 is 13 residues. The CDR3 DNA reads TGTGCCACCAGCAGAGTAGCCACCGGGGAGCTGTACTTC. It is translated as CATSRVATGELYF.

The rearrangement links TRBV20-1 to TRBJ2-7; TRBD2 matches 16 bases. The CDR3 totals 17 residues. Looked up from germline, CDR1 is DFQATT and CDR2 is SNEGSKA (reference sequence). The trim removed 4 bases at V and 1 base at J, leaving 7 bases unmatched. The CDR3: CSATGTSGRAESYEQYF. The DNA of the CDR3 is TGCAGTGCTACCGGGACTAGCGGGAGGGCCGAGTCCTACGAGCAGTACTTC.

This sequence joins TRBV29-1 and TRBJ1-1, with D hard to call. The V end lost 7 bases, the J end lost 2 bases, and 17 bases lay between the germline ends. CDR3 length: 14 amino acids. Germline V gene sequence: CDR1 SQVTM, CDR2 ANQGSEA. The CDR3 sequence is CSAQPQPLNTEAFF. The DNA for the CDR3 is TGCAGCGCCCAGCCCCAGCCCCTAAACACTGAAGCTTTCTTT.

V and J are TRBV29-1 and TRBJ2-7; D remains unclear. Germline CDR1 is SQVTM and CDR2 is ANQGSEA. Trimming took off 7 bases at V and 3 bases at J, with 13 bases between the two ends. CDR3 size: 12 residues. The CDR3 loop reads CSDGPEFYEQYF. The CDR3 nucleotides are TGCAGCGACGGGCCGGAGTTCTACGAGCAGTACTTC.

This clonotype was counted only a few times. The V gene is TRBV27, the J gene TRBJ2-1; 9 nucleotides match TRBD1. This CDR3 spans 14 amino acids. Germline CDR1 MNHEY, CDR2 SMNVEV (reference sequence). Trimming removed 5 bases from V and 7 bases from J; junction bases left unmatched: 6. The CDR3 DNA reads as TGTGCCAGCAGTCCGGGACAGGGTAGGAATGAGCAGTTCTTC. This translates into CASSPGQGRNEQFF.

Ten or more counts support this clonotype. CDR3 bases: TGCGCCAGCAGCTTGGGGACAGGGGTTACCGGGGAGCTGTTTTTT. Translation gives CASSLGTGVTGELFF. This rearrangement joins TRBV5-1 to TRBJ2-2; 9 bases are a match to TRBD1. V shed 0 bases, J shed 5 bases, and the junction held 2 bases outside the gene matches. Germline CDR1 SGHRS, CDR2 YFSETQ. This CDR3 spans 15 amino acids.

This sequence joins TRBV7-2 and TRBJ2-3, with D perhaps TRBD1 (5 bases). Trimming left V 7 bases short and J 3 bases short, with 8 bases between. Germline V CDR1 and CDR2: SGHTA, FQGNSA. The CDR3 loop spans 12 amino acids. The CDR3 DNA reads as TGTGCCAGCAACCAGGGAACAGATACGCAGTATTTT. Protein sequence: CASNQGTDTQYF.

This clonotype was recorded a few times. V is TRBV10-2 and J is TRBJ2-5; the D call may be TRBD1 or TRBD2 (5 bases each). V was trimmed by 2 bases and J by 2 bases, leaving 9 bases between them. This CDR3 spans 14 amino acids. Germline V gene lookup returns CDR1 WSHSY and CDR2 SAAADI. CDR3 DNA: TGCGCCAGCAGTGAGATTGGGGGACAAGAGACCCAGTACTTC. Protein product: CASSEIGGQETQYF.

This clonotype was detected many times. J is TRBJ2-7 and V is TRBV6-5; D is perhaps TRBD1 or TRBD2 (7 bases each). CDR3 length: 15 residues. Germline-derived CDR1 and CDR2 are MNHEY and SVGAGI. Trimming removed 6 bases at V and 4 bases at J, with 19 bases between. CDR3 DNA sequence: TGTGCCAGCAGCTACAGGGGAGGGGTTCAGTACGAGCAGTACTTC. Translation gives CASSYRGGVQYEQYF.

The rearrangement joins TRBV10-3 to TRBJ2-5; D uncertain. This CDR3 is 14 amino acids long. The V gene's germline CDR1 is ENHRY and CDR2 SYGVKD. With 0 bases removed from V and 3 bases from J, the gap between germline ends came to 8 bases. The CDR3 DNA reads TGTGCCATCAGTGAGTCCCGGACGGAAGAGACCCAGTACTTC. Protein product: CAISESRTEETQYF.

This clonotype was recorded only once. This chain connects TRBV12-3 or TRBV12-4 to TRBJ1-1, with 7 bases matching TRBD1. V shed 10 bases and J 5 bases; nucleotides not matched to a gene: 13. The CDR3 spans 14 residues. This CDR3 reads CAIGRTGAGTEAFF. The CDR3 nucleotides are TGTGCCATCGGACGTACAGGGGCGGGAACTGAAGCTTTCTTT.

The chain is built from TRBV6-1 and TRBJ2-7, with a tentative D call TRBD1 (6 bases). Trimming pared 6 bases from V and 4 bases from J, leaving 13 bases between. CDR3 size: 13 residues. Germline-derived CDR1 and CDR2 are MNHNS and SASEGT. CDR3 sequence reads: CASRKPQGYEQYF. The CDR3 region has the DNA TGTGCCAGCAGGAAACCACAGGGATACGAGCAGTACTTC.

This chain connects TRBV7-2 to TRBJ2-7; no firm D call. Gene TRBJ2-1 matches the end of the DNA better, so the J call may be wrong. Germline CDR1 SGHTA, CDR2 FQGNSA. The CDR3 consists of 13 residues. CDR3 nucleotide sequence: TGTGCCAGCAGCTTATTCCCCTCGGATGAGCAGTTCTTC. It yields the protein CASSLFPSDEQFF.

This clonotype was observed many times. The chain links TRBV30 to TRBJ1-1; 7 bases match TRBD1. The CDR3 is 13 residues long. From germline, CDR1 is GTSNPN and CDR2 SVGIG (reference sequence). After removal of 8 bases from V and 11 bases from J, the junction contained 17 bases not matched to a gene. The DNA for the CDR3 is TGTGCCCCCAGATTTACTACAGGGGAGAGGGCTTTCTTT. Its protein is CAPRFTTGERAFF.

This clonotype has ten or more counts. J is TRBJ2-2 and V is TRBV5-1; a possible D gene is TRBD1 (6 bases). Germline assignment: CDR1 SGHRS and CDR2 YFSETQ. Trimming stripped 4 bases from V and 1 base from J, with 14 bases between. This CDR3 region has 16 residues. The CDR3 region is CASSLGHPLNTGELFF. CDR3 in DNA: TGCGCCAGCAGCCTGGGACACCCATTGAACACCGGGGAGCTGTTTTTT.

This clonotype was seen many times. The V and J genes are TRBV2 and TRBJ1-5; TRBD1 is a possible D gene (5 bases). Trimming cost V 1 base and J 4 bases, with 11 bases left between them. Per germline, CDR1 SNHLY and CDR2 FYNNEI. The CDR3 runs to 15 residues. The CDR3 here is CASSEGRGSNQPQHF. The CDR3 bases are TGTGCCAGCAGTGAAGGTAGGGGAAGTAATCAGCCCCAGCATTTT.